The rows below give T cell receptor beta chains drawn from one sample of a study of blood T cell repertoires in COVID-19. Only in-frame clones appear in the TCRdb table, and some are missing; sequencing was by immunoSEQ multiplex PCR. Among approximately 170,000 clones, roughly 80% were seen once, and the ten largest hold around 4.3%. Sequencing was performed on PBMCs or T cells enriched from blood (not recorded which). The source of these receptors is a woman between 45 and 60 years old who had recovered from COVID-19. CDR3s include the opening cysteine and the closing phenylalanine or tryptophan. D genes are given only for firm matches. A row's size may be missing; if present it is once, few, many or a size class.

D gene: .; V gene: TRBV28; clone size: .; J gene: TRBJ1-5; CDR3 DNA: TGTGCCAGCGGTCCACTACCTCATCAGCCCCAGCATTTT; CDR3 protein: CASGPLPHQPQHF
D gene: TRBD1; V gene: TRBV5-6; clone size: few; J gene: TRBJ1-2; CDR3 DNA: TGTGCCAGCAGCTATCGGGACAGGAACTATGGCTACACCTTC; CDR3 protein: CASSYRDRNYGYTF
D gene: .; V gene: TRBV5-5; clone size: few; J gene: TRBJ1-5; CDR3 DNA: TGTGCCAGCAGCTTGTTGGCGGATGAAAGGCAGCCCCAGCATTTT; CDR3 protein: CASSLLADERQPQHF
D gene: .; V gene: TRBV27; clone size: .; J gene: TRBJ2-1; CDR3 DNA: TGTGCCAGCAGTCGGGGCAATGAGCAGTTCTTC; CDR3 protein: CASSRGNEQFF
D gene: .; V gene: TRBV9; clone size: .; J gene: TRBJ2-2; CDR3 DNA: TGTGCCAGCAGCGCTAGGACAACGACTAACACCGGGGAGCTGTTTTTT; CDR3 protein: CASSARTTTNTGELFF
D gene: .; V gene: TRBV12-3/TRBV12-4; clone size: .; J gene: TRBJ2-2; CDR3 DNA: TGTGCCAGCAGCCGAAGGGAGGCCGGGGAGCTGTTTTTT; CDR3 protein: CASSRREAGELFF
D gene: .; V gene: TRBV12-3/TRBV12-4; clone size: .; J gene: TRBJ1-5; CDR3 DNA: TGTGCCAGCACCCGGGAGGTCAATCAGCCCCAGCATTTT; CDR3 protein: CASTREVNQPQHF
D gene: .; V gene: TRBV28; clone size: .; J gene: TRBJ1-1; CDR3 DNA: TGTGCCAGCAGTTTCTGGACTACTGGGAACACTGAAGCTTTCTTT; CDR3 protein: CASSFWTTGNTEAFF
D gene: .; V gene: TRBV2; clone size: .; J gene: TRBJ1-2; CDR3 DNA: TGTGCCAGCAGTGATTTCTCAGGGGTGGCGAGAGCGGCGGTACGCACCTTC; CDR3 protein: CASSDFSGVARAAVRTF
D gene: TRBD2; V gene: TRBV7-2; clone size: .; J gene: TRBJ2-1; CDR3 DNA: TGTGCCAGCAGCCCAGCCCCCCAGACTAGCGGGAGGGCCCATGAGCAGTTCTTC; CDR3 protein: CASSPAPQTSGRAHEQFF
D gene: TRBD1; V gene: TRBV10-1; clone size: .; J gene: TRBJ1-3; CDR3 DNA: TGCGCCAGCAGCCCACGGCAGGGGGTATCTGGAAACACCATATATTTT; CDR3 protein: CASSPRQGVSGNTIYF
D gene: .; V gene: TRBV5-1; clone size: .; J gene: TRBJ1-2; CDR3 DNA: TGCGCCAGCAGCCCCGAGGGCCCTAACTATGGCTACACCTTC; CDR3 protein: CASSPEGPNYGYTF
D gene: TRBD1; V gene: TRBV5-1; clone size: few; J gene: TRBJ1-4; CDR3 DNA: TGCGCCAGCAGCTCGGACAGGGATGGCGAAAAACTGTTTTTT; CDR3 protein: CASSSDRDGEKLFF
D gene: .; V gene: TRBV16; clone size: .; J gene: TRBJ1-4; CDR3 DNA: TGTGCCAGCAGTACCAAGGGGTTATCGAAGCGTGAAAAACTGTTTTTT; CDR3 protein: CASSTKGLSKREKLFF
D gene: TRBD2; V gene: TRBV10-3; clone size: once; J gene: TRBJ2-3; CDR3 DNA: TGTGCCACGCGACCGGGGCTAGCGGGAGAGGGCGGCACAGATACGCAGTATTTT; CDR3 protein: CATRPGLAGEGGTDTQYF
D gene: .; V gene: TRBV12-3/TRBV12-4; clone size: .; J gene: TRBJ1-1; CDR3 DNA: TGTGCCAGCAGTTGGCCCCCCGCTGAAGCTTTCTTT; CDR3 protein: CASSWPPAEAFF
D gene: .; V gene: TRBV5-1; clone size: .; J gene: TRBJ1-3; CDR3 DNA: TGCGCCAGCAGCCCTTGGCAGGGGATGCGAGGAAACACCATATATTTT; CDR3 protein: CASSPWQGMRGNTIYF
D gene: .; V gene: TRBV4-2; clone size: many; J gene: TRBJ1-1; CDR3 DNA: TGTGCCAGCAGCCAAGTATTCGGGGAGAACACTGAAGCTTTCTTT; CDR3 protein: CASSQVFGENTEAFF
D gene: .; V gene: TRBV30; clone size: .; J gene: TRBJ1-1; CDR3 DNA: TGTGCCTGGACCCCAGGAATGAACACTGAAGCTTTCTTT; CDR3 protein: CAWTPGMNTEAFF
D gene: TRBD1; V gene: TRBV4-2; clone size: .; J gene: TRBJ1-5; CDR3 DNA: TGTGCCAGCAGCCAGCCAGACAGGGACGATCAGCCCCAGCATTTT; CDR3 protein: CASSQPDRDDQPQHF
D gene: .; V gene: TRBV6-1; clone size: few; J gene: TRBJ1-1; CDR3 DNA: TGTGCCAGCAGTGACAGGGGTTCGAACACTGAAGCTTTCTTT; CDR3 protein: CASSDRGSNTEAFF
D gene: .; V gene: TRBV30; clone size: .; J gene: TRBJ1-1; CDR3 DNA: TGTGCCTGGAGTCATTCGCGGGGGATCCCTGAAGCTTTCTTT; CDR3 protein: CAWSHSRGIPEAFF
D gene: .; V gene: TRBV29-1; clone size: .; J gene: TRBJ1-2; CDR3 DNA: TGCAGCGCCGGGGAGCCCAGGAGGGGCTACACCTTC; CDR3 protein: CSAGEPRRGYTF
D gene: .; V gene: TRBV28; clone size: .; J gene: TRBJ1-1; CDR3 DNA: TGTGCCAGCAGCCTCGGATTGGGGAGTATGAACACTGAAGCTTTCTTT; CDR3 protein: CASSLGLGSMNTEAFF
D gene: .; V gene: TRBV3-1/TRBV3-2; clone size: .; J gene: TRBJ2-3; CDR3 DNA: TGTGCCAGCAGTCCTGTAACACTCCTAAGCGCTAGCACAGATACGCAGTATTTT; CDR3 protein: CASSPVTLLSASTDTQYF
D gene: TRBD2; V gene: TRBV6-6; clone size: .; J gene: TRBJ2-3; CDR3 DNA: TGTGCCAGCAACCGTCGCGGGGGGATTACAGATACGCAGTATTTT; CDR3 protein: CASNRRGGITDTQYF
D gene: TRBD1; V gene: TRBV7-9; clone size: few; J gene: TRBJ2-2; CDR3 DNA: TGTGCCAGCAGCTCCGGGACAGGGGTTAACACCGGGGAGCTGTTTTTT; CDR3 protein: CASSSGTGVNTGELFF
D gene: TRBD1; V gene: TRBV7-2; clone size: .; J gene: TRBJ1-1; CDR3 DNA: TGTGCCAGCAGCCCTCGGACAGGGCTGAACACTGAAGCTTTCTTT; CDR3 protein: CASSPRTGLNTEAFF
D gene: .; V gene: TRBV10-3; clone size: .; J gene: TRBJ2-1; CDR3 DNA: TGTGCCAGCGAGACTAGTTCGGGTGAGCAGTTCTTC; CDR3 protein: CASETSSGEQFF
D gene: .; V gene: TRBV6-5; clone size: .; J gene: TRBJ2-3; CDR3 DNA: TGTGCCAGCAATAACGCGGGTGTGTCGTCAGATACGCAGTATTTT; CDR3 protein: CASNNAGVSSDTQYF
D gene: .; V gene: TRBV7-9; clone size: once; J gene: TRBJ2-2; CDR3 DNA: TGTGCCAGCAGCTTTTCCCCTATCGGGGAGCTGTTTTTT; CDR3 protein: CASSFSPIGELFF
D gene: .; V gene: TRBV19; clone size: .; J gene: TRBJ1-5; CDR3 DNA: TGTGCCAGTAGATTGGACACTTATAGCAATCAGCCCCAGCATTTT; CDR3 protein: CASRLDTYSNQPQHF
D gene: .; V gene: TRBV6-5; clone size: .; J gene: TRBJ2-2; CDR3 DNA: TGTGCCAGCAGTTACTCTGCAGTGTTCTTAATCGGGGAGCTGTTTTTT; CDR3 protein: CASSYSAVFLIGELFF
D gene: .; V gene: TRBV7-2; clone size: .; J gene: TRBJ1-4; CDR3 DNA: TGTGCCAGCAGCTTAGACGGGGGGCGCAATGAAAAACTGTTTTTT; CDR3 protein: CASSLDGGRNEKLFF
D gene: .; V gene: TRBV7-7; clone size: few; J gene: TRBJ2-5; CDR3 DNA: TGTGCCAGCAGCCCACCCGACAGGATACAAGAGACCCAGTACTTC; CDR3 protein: CASSPPDRIQETQYF
D gene: .; V gene: TRBV7-9; clone size: .; J gene: TRBJ2-5; CDR3 DNA: TGTGCCAGCAGCTTATCCGGGGGACAAGAGACCCAGTACTTC; CDR3 protein: CASSLSGGQETQYF
D gene: .; V gene: TRBV30; clone size: .; J gene: TRBJ1-6; CDR3 DNA: TGTGCCTGGAGTGTCCTAAATTCACCCCTCCACTTT; CDR3 protein: CAWSVLNSPLHF
D gene: .; V gene: TRBV24-1; clone size: .; J gene: TRBJ1-5; CDR3 DNA: TGTGCCACCAGTGATCGGTGGACAGACAGAAATCAGCCCCAGCATTTT; CDR3 protein: CATSDRWTDRNQPQHF
D gene: TRBD1; V gene: TRBV6-5; clone size: .; J gene: TRBJ2-1; CDR3 DNA: TGTGCCAGCAGGTTGCCGGGACAGAACTACAATGAGCAGTTCTTC; CDR3 protein: CASRLPGQNYNEQFF
D gene: TRBD2; V gene: TRBV7-2; clone size: once; J gene: TRBJ2-1; CDR3 DNA: TGTGCCAGCAGCTTCGTCCTAGCGGGAGGTGATGAGCAGTTCTTC; CDR3 protein: CASSFVLAGGDEQFF
D gene: TRBD1; V gene: TRBV4-1; clone size: .; J gene: TRBJ1-1; CDR3 DNA: TGCGCCAGCAGCCCGTGGGACAGCGGAGAAGCTTTCTTT; CDR3 protein: CASSPWDSGEAFF
D gene: TRBD1; V gene: TRBV12-3/TRBV12-4; clone size: .; J gene: TRBJ1-5; CDR3 DNA: TGTGCCAGCAGTTTGGGGACAGGGAACCAGCATTTT; CDR3 protein: CASSLGTGNQHF